These 24 T cell receptor beta chains were sequenced from one sample in a study of T cell clonality in common variable immunodeficiency. Sequenced by immunoSEQ multiplex PCR; TCRdb stores in-frame clones only, minus some. Observed in the sample are about 16,000 clones, none of them singletons. Study conclusions and caveats: Fewer deletions and N-nucleotide insertions were reportedly seen in common variable immunodeficiency TCR beta sequences.

Their antigens are not known. The sequencing input was peripheral blood mononuclear cells. The receptors come from a human donor with common variable immunodeficiency.

With regard to this clone: Coverage ceases 3 residues before the CDR3 finishes, and the germline J gene fills in the end. V gene TRBV7-6 combines with J gene TRBJ2-2; D might be TRBD2 (5 bases). The germline CDR1 and CDR2 sequences are SGHVS and FNYEAQ. CDR3 length: 14 amino acids. V gave up 5 bases and J gave up 6 bases, with 13 bases separating them. The CDR3 sequence: CASSAQEASGELFF. The DNA read from the CDR3 is TGTGCCAGCAGCGCCCAGGAGGCGTCCGGGGAG.

A few counts support this clone. The read falls 3 residues short of the CDR3 end, and the missing part is taken from the germline J gene. The chain combines TRBV7-2 with TRBJ2-2; 9 bases are shared with TRBD1. Germline CDR1 SGHTA, CDR2 FQGNSA. The CDR3 length is 14 residues. V lost 3 bases, J lost 6 bases, and 2 bases stayed unmatched. The DNA read from the CDR3 is TGTGCCAGCAGCTTTACAGGGGGCTCCGGGGAG. Translation gives CASSFTGGSGE. In full, the CDR3 is CASSFTGGSGELFF.

Points on this clone: Sequencing ends 3 residues short of the CDR3 end; the germline J gene provides the rest. The chain joins TRBV30 to TRBJ1-2, with 7 bases fitting TRBD1. The germline CDR1 and CDR2 sequences are GTSNPN and SVGIG (reference sequence). The CDR3 is made up of 14 amino acids. Trimming cost V 1 base and J 1 base; bases outside gene matches: 3. The covered CDR3 bases are TGTGCCTGGAGTGCAGGGGGAGGTAACTATGGC. Translating it yields CAWSAGGGNYG. The entire CDR3 reads CAWSAGGGNYGYTF.

A note on this clone: The CDR3 end is not reached by the read, which stops 3 residues before it; the germline J gene fills it in. The V and J genes are TRBV20-1 and TRBJ2-7; the match to TRBD2 covers 7 bases. Per germline, CDR1 DFQATT and CDR2 SNEGSKA (reference sequence). The CDR3 has 15 amino acids. V lost 3 bases and J lost 2; bases outside the gene matches: 10. The sequenced CDR3 bases are TGCAGTGCTAGCCCTCCAAGCGGGACCACCTACGAG. It yields the protein CSASPPSGTTYE. The whole CDR3 sequence is CSASPPSGTTYEQYF.

About this clone itself: From the germline J gene comes the end of the CDR3, since the read stops 3 residues before it. V is TRBV19 and J is TRBJ1-2; possibly TRBD1 for D (5 bases). The V gene's germline CDR1 is LNHDA and CDR2 SQIVND (reference sequence). This CDR3 region has 14 residues. V lost 3 bases to trimming and J lost 5 bases, with 13 bases between them. CDR3 in amino acids: CASSMFQGPYGYTF. The covered CDR3 bases are TGTGCCAGTAGTATGTTCCAGGGCCCATATGGC.

This clone was seen a handful of times. The read ends 3 residues early relative to the CDR3; the germline J gene fills the gap. This sequence joins TRBV7-8 and TRBJ2-5; no firm D call. Germline loops: CDR1 SGHVS, CDR2 FQNEAQ. V was pared by 2 bases and J by 5 bases, with 9 bases between. This CDR3 spans 13 amino acids. CDR3 sequence reads: CASSLRHRETQYF. The covered CDR3 bases are TGTGCCAGCAGCTTAAGACACCGGGAGACC.

To note about this clone: The read gets to within 3 residues of the CDR3 end, and the germline J gene fills in the rest. V usage is TRBV18 and J usage is TRBJ2-7; possibly TRBD2 for D (5 bases). With 5 bases removed from V and 5 bases from J, the gap between germline ends came to 13 bases. Germline CDR1 KGHSH, CDR2 LQKENI. The CDR3 is made up of 13 amino acids. The CDR3 region is CASSSASSDEQYF. CDR3 DNA, as far as it was read: TGTGCCAGCTCAAGCGCTAGTAGCGACGAG.

For this clone: The read gets to within 3 residues of the CDR3 end, and the germline J gene fills in the rest. The chain combines TRBV7-9 with TRBJ1-1; TRBD1 matches 11 bases. CDR1 SEHNR and CDR2 FQNEAQ come from the germline V gene (reference sequence). The CDR3 is made up of 15 amino acids. J gave up 5 bases and V 5 bases, and 7 bases lay outside the gene matches. The CDR3 DNA, read in part, is TGTGCCAGCAGCCCAGGACAGGGGGCGAGGACTGAA. This sequence encodes CASSPGQGARTE. The CDR3 as a whole reads CASSPGQGARTEAFF.

This clone was observed at least ten times. The DNA ends 3 residues before the CDR3 does, and the rest of the CDR3 is filled in from the germline J gene. The V gene is TRBV5-5, the J gene TRBJ2-7; 10 nucleotides agree with TRBD1. With 4 bases clipped from V and 6 bases from J, the junction kept 7 bases outside the gene matches. The length of the CDR3 is 14 residues. Germline V gene data show CDR1 as SGHKS and CDR2 as YYEKEE (reference sequence). The CDR3 reads CASSPPGTGVEQYF. The part of the CDR3 DNA that was read is TGTGCCAGCAGCCCCCCCGGGACAGGGGTCGAG.

CDR3: CASSSAYEQYF. CDR3 DNA (partial): TGTGCCAGCAGCTCCGCCTACGAG. This chain connects TRBV5-6 to TRBJ2-7; no definite D call. Coverage ceases 3 residues before the CDR3 finishes, and the germline J gene fills in the end. CDR3 size: 11 residues. Germline values: CDR1 SGHDT, CDR2 YYEEEE. V was pared by 3 bases and J by 2 bases, with 3 bases between.

To note about this clone: The read halts 3 residues ahead of the CDR3 end, with the missing end drawn from the germline J gene. V usage is TRBV5-1 and J usage is TRBJ1-2; 10 bases are shared with TRBD1. CDR3 length equals 15 residues. Germline V CDR1 and CDR2: SGHRS, YFSETQ. The covered CDR3 bases are TGCGCCAGCAGCCTGAATGGACAGGGGGTCTGGGGC. Translating it yields CASSLNGQGVWG. The full CDR3 reads CASSLNGQGVWGYTF.

With respect to this clone: Read coverage stops 3 residues before the CDR3 terminus; the germline J gene supplies the remainder. The rearrangement joins TRBV18 to TRBJ2-3; D remains unclear. The V gene's germline CDR1 is KGHSH and CDR2 LQKENI. V was cut by 3 bases and J by 4 bases, with 11 bases left in between. CDR3 length: 14 residues. CDR3 protein: CASSPLSPPDTQYF. CDR3 DNA, as far as it was read: TGTGCCAGCTCACCCCTATCCCCCCCAGATACG. Using reference TRBV18 and TRBJ2-3 for the parts outside the CDR3, the full variable domain is NAGVMQNPRHLVRRRGQEARLRCSPMKGHSHVYWYRQLPEEGLKFMVYLQKENIIDESGMPKERFSAEFPKEGPSILRIQQVVRGDSAAYFCASSPLSPPDTQYFGPGTRLTVL.

To note about this clone: Read sequence stops 3 residues before the CDR3 end, and the germline J gene provides the missing end. The rearrangement joins TRBV6-2 or TRBV6-3 to TRBJ2-3; 7 bases are shared with TRBD1. This CDR3 spans 17 amino acids. The germline V gene encodes CDR1 MNHEY and CDR2 SVGEGT. V was clipped by 2 bases and J by 0 bases; unmatched bases: 8. The DNA read from the CDR3 is TGTGCCAGCAGTTACACGAACAGGGGTATAAGCACAGATACG. Translating it yields CASSYTNRGISTDT. The CDR3, in full, reads CASSYTNRGISTDTQYF.

In regard to this clone: The read is 3 residues too short to cover the CDR3 end, so that end is filled in from the germline J gene. The chain has TRBV7-9 and TRBJ2-3, with a tentative D call TRBD1 (6 bases). CDR3 size: 14 residues. With 6 bases removed from V and 4 bases from J, the gap between germline ends came to 14 bases. CDR1 and CDR2 from the germline V gene are SEHNR and FQNEAQ (reference sequence). The CDR3 spells CASSLTGWSDTQYF. The sequenced CDR3 bases are TGTGCCAGCAGTTTGACAGGTTGGTCAGATACG. The whole variable domain, filled in from reference TRBV7-9 and TRBJ2-3, reads DTGVSQNPRHKITKRGQNVTFRCDPISEHNRLYWYRQTLGQGPEFLTYFQNEAQLEKSRLLSDRFSAERPKGSFSTLEIQRTEQGDSAMYLCASSLTGWSDTQYFGPGTRLTVL.

This clone was counted at least ten times. The CDR3 end falls 3 residues outside the read, so it is completed with the germline J gene. The chain has TRBV19 and TRBJ2-2, with 15 positions matching TRBD2. In germline, CDR1 is LNHDA, CDR2 SQIVND (reference sequence). J gave up 0 bases and V 6 bases, and 14 bases lay outside the gene matches. This CDR3 comprises 21 residues. This CDR3 is CASRAGTSGGFLGPNTGELFF. The CDR3 bases that were read are TGTGCCAGTAGAGCCGGGACTAGCGGGGGGTTCCTTGGGCCGAACACCGGGGAG.

The CDR3 protein is CAWSVGGVSYEQYF. The CDR3 bases that were read are TGTGCCTGGAGTGTTGGCGGGGTTTCCTACGAG. The V gene is TRBV30, the J gene TRBJ2-7; TRBD2 is a possible D gene (6 bases). The read ends 3 residues early relative to the CDR3; the germline J gene fills the gap. The CDR3 spans 14 residues. Between the trimmed V and J ends, which lost 0 bases and 1 base, there was a span of 10 bases. In germline, CDR1 is GTSNPN, CDR2 SVGIG (reference sequence). Full variable domain (outside the CDR3, taken from reference TRBV30 and TRBJ2-7): SQTIHQWPATLVQPVGSPLSLECTVEGTSNPNLYWYRQAAGRGLQLLFYSVGIGQISSEVPQNLSASRPQDRQFILSSKKLLLSDSGFYLCAWSVGGVSYEQYFGPGTRLTVT.

This clone is medium-sized (0.01 to 0.1%) within its sample. Read coverage stops 3 residues before the CDR3 terminus; the germline J gene supplies the remainder. The chain recombines TRBV7-3 with TRBJ1-2, with TRBD1 matching over 12 bases. Germline CDR1 and CDR2: SGHTA and FQGTGA. The CDR3 runs 13 residues. The CDR3 is CASSQGQGARYTF. The sequenced part of the CDR3 DNA is TGTGCCAGCAGCCAGGGACAGGGGGCACGC.

Comment on this clone: Read sequence stops 3 residues before the CDR3 end, and the germline J gene provides the missing end. The V gene is TRBV7-2, the J gene TRBJ2-3, with 8 bases fitting TRBD2. The CDR3 is made up of 15 amino acids. The germline V gene has CDR1 SGHTA and CDR2 FQGNSA. With 1 base clipped from V and 3 bases from J, the junction kept 3 bases outside the gene matches. CDR3 DNA (partial): TGTGCCAGCAGCTTAGGGACTAGCTTGACAGATACG. Its translation is CASSLGTSLTDT. The whole CDR3 sequence reads CASSLGTSLTDTQYF.

This clone occurred a few times. Read data end 3 residues before the CDR3 end; the end is taken from the germline J gene. J is TRBJ1-5 and V is TRBV19; D not resolved. Germline-derived CDR1 and CDR2 are LNHDA and SQIVND (reference sequence). The CDR3 is made up of 13 amino acids. V lost 7 bases, J lost 7 bases, and 14 bases lay in between. CDR3 DNA, as far as it was read: TGTGCCAGTAAGGCGGGTCCAGCCCAGCCC. This translates into CASKAGPAQP. The complete CDR3 reads CASKAGPAQPQHF.

Concerning this clone: With the read ending 3 residues before the CDR3 end, the germline J gene is used to fill in that end. The chain carries TRBV30 and TRBJ1-5, with a tentative D call TRBD1 (6 bases). Trimming pared 0 bases from V and 5 bases from J, leaving 11 bases between. The CDR3 has 14 residues. CDR1 GTSNPN and CDR2 SVGIG come from the germline V gene (reference sequence). CDR3 in amino acids: CAWSVTGGYQPQHF. The sequenced part of the CDR3 DNA is TGTGCCTGGAGTGTCACTGGGGGCTATCAGCCC.

Many counts were recorded for this clone. The CDR3 goes on 3 residues after the read ends, and that part is filled in from the germline J gene. The chain recombines TRBV30 with TRBJ1-5, with 7 bases identical to TRBD1. With 1 base clipped from V and 5 bases from J, the junction kept 8 bases outside the gene matches. Germline CDR1 reads GTSNPN; CDR2 reads SVGIG (reference sequence). The CDR3 consists of 15 residues. CDR3 bases read: TGTGCCTGGAGTGGGACCGTGACAGGGCATCAGCCC. Translation gives CAWSGTVTGHQP. The CDR3 in full is CAWSGTVTGHQPQHF.

A few counts support this clone. The CDR3 goes on 3 residues after the read ends, and that part is filled in from the germline J gene. V and J are TRBV6-1 and TRBJ1-5; D is perhaps TRBD1 (6 bases). This CDR3 region has 14 residues. Germline V gene sequence: CDR1 MNHNS, CDR2 SASEGT. V gave up 4 bases and J gave up 3 bases, with 10 bases separating them. The CDR3 protein is CASSGTGFNQPQHF. CDR3 DNA (partial): TGTGCCAGCAGTGGCACAGGGTTCAATCAGCCC.

This clone was recorded at least ten times. From the germline J gene comes the end of the CDR3, since the read stops 3 residues before it. The V gene is TRBV20-1, the J gene TRBJ2-5; TRBD1 aligns across 8 bases. There are 12 residues in the CDR3. After removal of 4 bases from V and 2 bases from J, the junction contained 0 bases not matched to a gene. CDR1 and CDR2 (germline): DFQATT, SNEGSKA (reference sequence). The covered CDR3 bases are TGCAGTGCTAACAGGGGGCAAGAGACC. Amino acids: CSANRGQET. The full CDR3 protein is CSANRGQETQYF.

This clone was found a few times. The missing CDR3 end, 3 residues past where the read stops, is filled in from the germline J gene. The rearrangement links TRBV19 to TRBJ1-5; 8 positions match TRBD1. The CDR3 length is 17 residues. The J segment lost 7 bases and the V segment lost 2 bases, leaving 13 bases of the junction unmatched. Germline-derived CDR1 and CDR2 are LNHDA and SQIVND (reference sequence). CDR3 DNA, as far as it was read: TGTGCCAGTAGTATAACCCGACAGGGGCTATGGAAACAGCCC. This encodes CASSITRQGLWKQP. The full CDR3 sequence reads CASSITRQGLWKQPQHF.